Following are 28 T cell receptor beta chains from one sample sequenced in a study. TCRdb re-called the 5' RACE reads through MiXCR, storing one row per CDR3 protein. The profile shows tens of thousands of distinct CDR3 sequences, approximately 17% of them singletons. Sequences were obtained from naive CD4+ T cells sorted from a lymph node. The subset here: naive CD4+ T cells, CD4+CD45RA+CD25-. These TCRs come from a female donor with breast cancer.

This clonotype came up a few times. The chain joins TRBV18 to TRBJ2-1; 7 positions agree with TRBD1. With V trimmed by 3 bases and J by 6 bases, 5 bases remained unmatched. CDR1 is KGHSH, CDR2 LQKENI, per germline. The CDR3 has 14 residues. The chain's CDR3 is CASSPRQGSNEQFF. CDR3 nucleotide sequence: TGTGCCAGCTCACCCAGACAGGGTAGCAATGAGCAGTTCTTC.

This clonotype was detected ten times or more. V gene TRBV29-1 combines with J gene TRBJ1-3, with D maybe TRBD1 (5 bases). The CDR3 has 14 amino acids. The germline gives CDR1 SQVTM, CDR2 ANQGSEA. V dropped 5 bases and J dropped 0 bases, with 11 bases sitting between them. The CDR3 DNA reads as TGCAGCGTTTGGACACCCAGCTCTGGAAACACCATATATTTT. It is translated as CSVWTPSSGNTIYF.

This rearrangement joins TRBV5-5 to TRBJ2-7; D might be TRBD1 (6 bases). Germline V gene data show CDR1 as SGHKS and CDR2 as YYEKEE (reference sequence). The ends were cut back, 3 bases at V and 0 bases at J, with 10 bases in the middle. The CDR3 runs to 14 residues. The CDR3 nucleotides read TGTGCCAGCAGCTCGACAGGTAGCTCCTACGAGCAGTACTTC. Residues: CASSSTGSSYEQYF.

The genes are TRBV5-5 and TRBJ1-1; tentative D call: TRBD1 (5 bases). This CDR3 contains 15 residues. Looked up from germline, CDR1 is SGHKS and CDR2 is YYEKEE (reference sequence). V lost 3 bases, J lost 0 bases, and 12 bases lay in between. In nucleotides, the CDR3 is TGTGCCAGCAGCTGGGACGTCGCTCTGAACACTGAAGCTTTCTTT. As protein: CASSWDVALNTEAFF.

The chain uses TRBV7-8 and TRBJ1-5; D is unclear. Germline V gene data show CDR1 as SGHVS and CDR2 as FQNEAQ. Deletions cut 4 bases from V and 2 bases from J, with 15 bases between. The CDR3 has 16 amino acids. The CDR3 nucleotides read TGTGCCAGCAGCTCGCGGATGGATCGAGGCAATCAGCCCCAGCATTTT. Amino acids: CASSSRMDRGNQPQHF.

As to this clonotype: A read error may explain this, as a much larger clone is one base away. V usage is TRBV20-1 and J usage is TRBJ1-1; no clear D. The CDR3 runs to 13 residues. Germline CDR1 DFQATT, CDR2 SNEGSKA (reference sequence). Trimming pared 4 bases from V and 4 bases from J, leaving 13 bases between. The CDR3 sequence is CSAKADSRTEAFF. CDR3 DNA: TGCAGTGCTAAGGCCGATAGCCGCACTGAAGCTTTCTTT.

This clonotype showed up just a few times. The V gene is TRBV7-9, the J gene TRBJ1-3, with 7 bases aligning to TRBD1. The V gene end was trimmed by 10 bases and the J gene end by 0 bases; junction bases not matched to a gene: 12. The germline V gene encodes CDR1 SEHNR and CDR2 FQNEAQ (reference sequence). CDR3 length: 16 residues. CDR3 in amino acids: CATAWGAGGSGNTIYF. The CDR3 coding sequence is TGTGCCACCGCATGGGGCGCAGGGGGCTCTGGAAACACCATATATTTT.

Ten or more counts support this clonotype. The V gene is TRBV27, the J gene TRBJ2-7; TRBD1 is a possible D gene (5 bases). From germline, CDR1 is MNHEY and CDR2 SMNVEV (reference sequence). Trimming took 5 bases from V and 2 from J, leaving 13 bases between them. The CDR3 is 14 amino acids. In nucleotides, the CDR3 is TGTGCCAGCAGTAGGGGCCAGGGCGCCTACGAGCAGTACTTC. This sequence encodes CASSRGQGAYEQYF.

This clonotype was seen only a few times. V usage is TRBV20-1 and J usage is TRBJ1-1, with 9 bases fitting TRBD1. The CDR3 length is 14 residues. Germline V gene lookup returns CDR1 DFQATT and CDR2 SNEGSKA (reference sequence). The V segment lost 5 bases and the J segment 5 bases; nucleotides outside the gene matches: 9. The CDR3 nucleotides read TGCAGTGCTCTCCTCGGGACAGGGACGACTGAAGCTTTCTTT. Translated: CSALLGTGTTEAFF.

The V and J genes are TRBV20-1 and TRBJ2-2, with a weak D call TRBD2 (5 bases). Trimming removed 5 bases from V and 2 bases from J, with 9 bases in between. From germline, CDR1 is DFQATT and CDR2 SNEGSKA (reference sequence). The CDR3 sequence is 13 residues long. Written as DNA, the CDR3 is TGCAGTGCTTTAGCGAGAAACACCGGGGAGCTGTTTTTT. Encoded protein: CSALARNTGELFF.

This clonotype was seen many times. The genes are TRBV18 and TRBJ2-3; no reliable D call. CDR1 and CDR2 (germline): KGHSH, LQKENI. Trimming removed 1 base at V and 3 bases at J, with 11 bases between. The CDR3 loop spans 15 amino acids. CDR3 nucleotides: TGTGCCAGCTCACCACAGGACCCTATGACAGATACGCAGTATTTT. Its protein is CASSPQDPMTDTQYF. The full variable domain, in which reference TRBV18 and TRBJ2-3 provide the parts outside the CDR3, is NAGVMQNPRHLVRRRGQEARLRCSPMKGHSHVYWYRQLPEEGLKFMVYLQKENIIDESGMPKERFSAEFPKEGPSILRIQQVVRGDSAAYFCASSPQDPMTDTQYFGPGTRLTVL.

As for this clonotype: A much larger clone lies one base from this, so it may be a read error. The gene calls are TRBV6-5 and TRBJ1-5, with TRBD1 as a possible D gene (5 bases). Per germline, CDR1 MNHEY and CDR2 SVGAGI. The CDR3 spans 15 residues. CDR3 sequence: CASSLFQGGEQPRHF. CDR3 nucleotides: TGTGCCAGCAGTTTATTCCAGGGAGGGGAACAGCCCCGGCATTTT.

This clonotype appeared a few times. CDR3 nucleotide sequence: TGTGCCAGCAGGGGGGGAGGCCTGGGTCAGCCCCAGCATTTT. Its protein is CASRGGGLGQPQHF. This chain uses TRBV6-2 or TRBV6-3 with TRBJ1-5; tentative D call: TRBD1 (5 bases). Germline V gene sequence: CDR1 MNHEY, CDR2 SVGEGT. The germline V and J ends were trimmed by 6 bases and 6 bases, with 15 bases remaining between them. The CDR3 runs to 14 residues.

This clonotype showed up many times. This chain links TRBV27 with TRBJ2-7; a possible D gene is TRBD2 (6 bases). Per the germline V gene, CDR1 is MNHEY and CDR2 is SMNVEV (reference sequence). CDR3 length: 13 amino acids. With 3 bases removed from V and 3 bases from J, the gap between germline ends came to 9 bases. The CDR3 region is CASSLAGNYEQYF. CDR3 in DNA: TGTGCCAGCAGTTTGGCGGGGAACTACGAGCAGTACTTC.

Judged by abundance, this clonotype is medium-sized. This chain links TRBV5-5 with TRBJ1-5; the D is unclear. Trimming pared 4 bases from V and 1 base from J, leaving 6 bases between. The CDR3 spans 13 residues. CDR1 is SGHKS and CDR2 is YYEKEE in the germline V gene (reference sequence). CDR3 region: CASSVQSNQPQHF. DNA of the CDR3: TGTGCCAGCAGCGTACAGAGCAATCAGCCCCAGCATTTT.

V is TRBV2 and J is TRBJ2-5; 11 bases fit TRBD2. The J segment lost 1 base and the V segment lost 2 bases, leaving 0 bases of the junction unmatched. Germline assignment: CDR1 SNHLY and CDR2 FYNNEI. The CDR3 contains 15 residues. CDR3 in DNA: TGTGCCAGCAGTGAACTAGCGGGAGGCCAAGAGACCCAGTACTTC. This codes for CASSELAGGQETQYF.

In its sample, this clonotype was seen a few times. This chain uses TRBV5-6 with TRBJ2-3; D gene unclear. This CDR3 contains 16 residues. With 5 bases removed from V and 4 bases from J, the gap between germline ends came to 20 bases. Per the germline V gene, CDR1 is SGHDT and CDR2 is YYEEEE. CDR3 region: CASSQTPTAVPDTQYF. In DNA form, the CDR3 reads TGTGCCAGCAGTCAGACACCGACGGCGGTCCCAGATACGCAGTATTTT.

This clonotype ranks as medium-sized. This chain joins TRBV7-9 and TRBJ2-2, with TRBD1 identical over 11 bases. V shed 5 bases, J shed 6 bases, and the junction held 8 bases outside the gene matches. Germline CDR1 is SEHNR and CDR2 is FQNEAQ (reference sequence). The CDR3 runs to 16 residues. CDR3 coding DNA: TGTGCCAGCAGCAAACCGCCGGGACAGGGGGCCGGGGAGCTGTTTTTT. The encoded protein is CASSKPPGQGAGELFF. Complete variable domain (other parts from reference TRBV7-9 and TRBJ2-2): DTGVSQNPRHKITKRGQNVTFRCDPISEHNRLYWYRQTLGQGPEFLTYFQNEAQLEKSRLLSDRFSAERPKGSFSTLEIQRTEQGDSAMYLCASSKPPGQGAGELFFGEGSRLTVL.

This clonotype was observed a handful of times. This sequence joins TRBV20-1 and TRBJ2-1; the D gene is possibly TRBD2 (5 bases). The germline V gene has CDR1 DFQATT and CDR2 SNEGSKA (reference sequence). The length of the CDR3 is 14 residues. Between the trimmed V and J ends, which lost 1 base and 8 bases, there was a span of 15 bases. In DNA form, the CDR3 reads TGCAGTGCTAGAGCCCCGAGCCCGCGGGATGAGCAGTTCTTC. Protein sequence: CSARAPSPRDEQFF.

V is TRBV6-1 and J is TRBJ1-5; no definite D call. V lost 8 bases and J 11 bases, leaving 22 bases between the germline ends. CDR3 length: 14 residues. The V gene's germline CDR1 is MNHNS and CDR2 SASEGT. CDR3 sequence (DNA): TGTGCCAGCGGGGTTTTTGGTGAGATCAAGACCCAGCATTTT. It yields the protein CASGVFGEIKTQHF.

The V gene is TRBV30, the J gene TRBJ1-2; a possible D gene is TRBD1 (5 bases). V lost 0 bases, J lost 4 bases, and 12 bases lay in between. From germline, CDR1 is GTSNPN and CDR2 SVGIG (reference sequence). The CDR3 is 14 amino acids. The DNA of the CDR3 is TGTGCCTGGAGTGTACCAGGGTACCGCTATGGCTACACCTTC. This translates into CAWSVPGYRYGYTF.

This clonotype was detected many times. The chain joins TRBV5-5 to TRBJ2-7; a possible D gene is TRBD1 (6 bases). The germline CDR1 and CDR2 sequences are SGHKS and YYEKEE (reference sequence). This CDR3 is 15 amino acids long. V was cut by 5 bases and J by 5 bases, with 20 bases left in between. The CDR3 region is CASRPGILRDNEQYF. The DNA for the CDR3 is TGTGCCAGCAGACCTGGGATACTCCGGGACAACGAGCAGTACTTC. Looking up the rest from reference TRBV5-5 and TRBJ2-7 gives the full variable domain: DAGVTQSPTHLIKTRGQQVTLRCSPISGHKSVSWYQQVLGQGPQFIFQYYEKEERGRGNFPDRFSARQFPNYSSELNVNALLLGDSALYLCASRPGILRDNEQYFGPGTRLTVT.

This rearrangement joins TRBV7-9 to TRBJ1-2; possibly TRBD1 for D (6 bases). Trimming cost V 2 bases and J 7 bases, with 11 bases left between them. Germline lookup yields CDR1 SEHNR and CDR2 FQNEAQ (reference sequence). The length of the CDR3 is 13 residues. The CDR3 sequence: CASSLRQDLGYTF. The CDR3 nucleotides are TGTGCCAGCAGCTTAAGACAGGACCTTGGCTACACCTTC.

This clonotype was seen ten or more times. The junction differs from germline at one of its ends, possibly a read error. This chain links TRBV29-1 with TRBJ1-2; 7 bases agree with TRBD1. The CDR3 length is 11 residues. Germline V lookup: CDR1 SQVTM, CDR2 ANQGSEA. The CDR3 nucleotides read TGCAGCGTTGAACCGACAGGGACTCACGCCTTC. Translating gives CSVEPTGTHAF.

DNA of the CDR3: TGTGCCAGCAGCCAAGGGACAGGTACAGGGGCCAACGTCCTGACTTTC. Protein sequence: CASSQGTGTGANVLTF. The rearrangement links TRBV11-3 to TRBJ2-6; 8 positions agree with TRBD1. The CDR3 runs 16 residues. V lost 5 bases to trimming and J lost 4 bases; unmatched junction nucleotides: 7. Germline loops: CDR1 SGHNT, CDR2 YENEEA.

In this sample, this clonotype turned up many times. The chain recombines TRBV6-2 or TRBV6-3 with TRBJ2-3; TRBD2 matches at 8 bases. Germline values: CDR1 MNHEY, CDR2 SVGEGT. The CDR3 consists of 15 residues. The junction had 10 bases not matched to a gene; V was cut back by 5 bases and J by 6 bases. CDR3 residues: CASSDGRAVVDTQYF. In DNA form, the CDR3 reads TGTGCCAGCAGTGACGGGAGGGCCGTTGTGGATACGCAGTATTTT.

This clonotype was recorded a few times. The chain is built from TRBV28 and TRBJ2-1, with D perhaps TRBD1 or TRBD2 (5 bases each). The CDR3 has 13 residues. V lost 5 bases and J 5 bases, leaving 10 bases between the germline ends. The germline CDR1 and CDR2 sequences are MDHEN and SYDVKM. The CDR3, as DNA: TGTGCCAGCAGTCTCGGGACGAACAATGAGCAGTTCTTC. Protein product: CASSLGTNNEQFF.

As to this clonotype: The junction differs from germline at one of its ends, possibly a read error. The J gene is TRBJ2-6, the V gene TRBV7-6; TRBD1 is a possible D gene (5 bases). This CDR3 is 15 amino acids long. CDR1 is SGHVS and CDR2 is FNYEAQ in the germline V gene. The CDR3 loop is CASNSVNTGAYVLTF. CDR3 DNA sequence: TGTGCCAGCAACTCTGTGAACACTGGGGCCTACGTCCTGACTTTC.